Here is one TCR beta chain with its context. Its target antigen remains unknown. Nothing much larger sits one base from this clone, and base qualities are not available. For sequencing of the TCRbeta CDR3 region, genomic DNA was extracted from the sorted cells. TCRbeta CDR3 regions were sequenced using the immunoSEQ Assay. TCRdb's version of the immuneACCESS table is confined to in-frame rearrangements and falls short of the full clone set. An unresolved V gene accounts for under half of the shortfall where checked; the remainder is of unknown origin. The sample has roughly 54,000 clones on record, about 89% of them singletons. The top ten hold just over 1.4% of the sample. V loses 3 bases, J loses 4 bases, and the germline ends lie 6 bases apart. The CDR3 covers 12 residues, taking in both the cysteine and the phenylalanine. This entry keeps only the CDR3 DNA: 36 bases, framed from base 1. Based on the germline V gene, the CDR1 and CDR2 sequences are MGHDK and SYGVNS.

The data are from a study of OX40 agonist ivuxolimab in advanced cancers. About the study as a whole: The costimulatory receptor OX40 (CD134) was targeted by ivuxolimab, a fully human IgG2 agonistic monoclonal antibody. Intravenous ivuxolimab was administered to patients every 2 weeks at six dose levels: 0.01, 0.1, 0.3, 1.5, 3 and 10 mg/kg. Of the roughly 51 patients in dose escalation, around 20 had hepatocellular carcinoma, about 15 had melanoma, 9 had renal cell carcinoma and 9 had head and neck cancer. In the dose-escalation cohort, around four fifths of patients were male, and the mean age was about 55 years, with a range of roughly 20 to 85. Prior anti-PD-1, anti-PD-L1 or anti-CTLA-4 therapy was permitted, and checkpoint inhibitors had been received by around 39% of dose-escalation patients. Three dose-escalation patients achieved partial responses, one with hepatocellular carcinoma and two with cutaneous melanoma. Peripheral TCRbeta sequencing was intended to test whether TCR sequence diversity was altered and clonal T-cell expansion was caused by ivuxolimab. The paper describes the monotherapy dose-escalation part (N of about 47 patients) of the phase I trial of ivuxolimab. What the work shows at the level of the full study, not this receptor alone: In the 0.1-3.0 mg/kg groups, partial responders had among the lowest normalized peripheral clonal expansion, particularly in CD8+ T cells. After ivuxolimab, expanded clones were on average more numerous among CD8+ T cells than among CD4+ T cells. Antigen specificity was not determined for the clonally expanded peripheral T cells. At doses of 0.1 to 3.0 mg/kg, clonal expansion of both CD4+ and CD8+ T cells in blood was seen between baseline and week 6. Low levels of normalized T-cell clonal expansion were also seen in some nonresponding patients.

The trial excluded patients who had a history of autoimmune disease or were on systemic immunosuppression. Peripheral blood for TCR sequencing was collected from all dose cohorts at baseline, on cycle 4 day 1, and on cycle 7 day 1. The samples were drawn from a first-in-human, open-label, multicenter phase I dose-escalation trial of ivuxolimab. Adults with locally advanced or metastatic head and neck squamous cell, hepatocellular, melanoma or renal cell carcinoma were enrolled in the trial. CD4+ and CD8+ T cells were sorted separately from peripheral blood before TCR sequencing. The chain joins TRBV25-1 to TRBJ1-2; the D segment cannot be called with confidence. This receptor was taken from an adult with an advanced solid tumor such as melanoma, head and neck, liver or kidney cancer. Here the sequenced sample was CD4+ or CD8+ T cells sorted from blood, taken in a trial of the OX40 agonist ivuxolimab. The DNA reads TGTGCCAGCAGTGAGGGATTCTATGGCTACACCTTC. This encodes CASSEGFYGYTF.